The 8 T cell receptor beta chains reported below all come from one sample, sequenced in a study of human T cells and chemical hapten exposure. One entry per CDR3 protein, called by TCRdb with MiXCR from the RACE reads. The sample holds some 70,000 distinct CDR3 sequences, 32% seen once. The sample's time point: patch test 1, 2 weeks after DPC sensitization. As for treatment: therapeutic diphenylcyclopropenone sensitization with weekly scalp DPC. Sequenced here: whole blood, sampled in connection with sensitization to the hapten diphenylcyclopropenone (DPC). Source of these receptors: a man in his forties with alopecia areata. Some clones in this sample may be carry-over from other donors' samples.

The V gene is TRBV20-1, the J gene TRBJ2-5; tentative D call: TRBD2 (5 bases). The CDR3 is made up of 13 amino acids. The ends were cut back, 4 bases at V and 5 bases at J, with 14 bases in the middle. Per the germline V gene, CDR1 is DFQATT and CDR2 is SNEGSKA (reference sequence). The CDR3 region has the DNA TGCAGTGCTAACGATCACATAGCGGAGACCCAGTACTTC. This codes for CSANDHIAETQYF.

This clonotype appeared a few times. This chain links TRBV19 with TRBJ1-1, with D perhaps matching TRBD1 (6 bases). Germline V gene data show CDR1 as LNHDA and CDR2 as SQIVND (reference sequence). Trimming took 4 bases from V and 6 from J, leaving 18 bases between them. The CDR3 length is 15 residues. The CDR3 DNA follows: TGTGCCAGTAGTAGTCAAAGTACAGGGAATTCTGAAGCTTTCTTT. It codes for CASSSQSTGNSEAFF.

This clonotype was counted a few times. The chain uses TRBV7-8 and TRBJ2-1; D is uncertain. The CDR3 length is 12 residues. Trimming pared 8 bases from V and 6 bases from J, leaving 11 bases between. Looked up from germline, CDR1 is SGHVS and CDR2 is FQNEAQ. CDR3 sequence reads: CASARILNEQFF. The DNA of the CDR3 is TGTGCCAGCGCTAGAATTCTCAATGAGCAGTTCTTC.

This chain joins TRBV7-9 and TRBJ2-7, with D unresolved. The V end was cut by 6 bases, the J end by 3 bases, with 21 bases between. This CDR3 is 16 amino acids long. The germline V gene encodes CDR1 SEHNR and CDR2 FQNEAQ (reference sequence). DNA of the CDR3: TGTGCCAGCAGTCAAAGTGGGATCTCGACAAACTACGAGCAGTACTTC. Translating gives CASSQSGISTNYEQYF.

The chain links TRBV12-3 or TRBV12-4 to TRBJ2-3; D may match TRBD1 or TRBD2 (6 bases each). The CDR3 runs 13 residues. The ends were cut back, 7 bases at V and 5 bases at J, with 13 bases in the middle. As DNA, the CDR3 is TGTGCCAGCACTCCGGGGGCTGAAGATACGCAGTATTTT. It yields the protein CASTPGAEDTQYF.

This chain joins TRBV20-1 and TRBJ1-2; D remains unclear. CDR1 is DFQATT, CDR2 SNEGSKA, per germline (reference sequence). The CDR3 loop spans 13 amino acids. Trimming cost V 0 bases and J 0 bases, with 5 bases left between them. This CDR3 reads CSARDLPNYGYTF. In DNA form, the CDR3 reads TGCAGTGCTAGAGATCTCCCTAACTATGGCTACACCTTC.

The genes are TRBV7-7 and TRBJ2-5; no clear D. Trimming left V 5 bases short and J 5 bases short, with 15 bases between. CDR1 and CDR2 from the germline V gene are SSHAT and FNYEAQ (reference sequence). The CDR3 contains 14 residues. As DNA, the CDR3 is TGTGCCAGCAGCCCAACCGGCCGGGTTGAGACCCAGTACTTC. The encoded protein is CASSPTGRVETQYF.

The gene calls are TRBV6-2 or TRBV6-3 and TRBJ2-5; 9 bases line up with TRBD1. Per germline, CDR1 MNHEY and CDR2 SVGEGT. V was clipped by 2 bases and J by 4 bases; unmatched bases: 17. This CDR3 is built from 19 residues. In nucleotides, the CDR3 is TGTGCCAGCAGTTACGCCCGGCCCGGCCCAACGACAGGGGGAGAGACCCAGTACTTC. Its translation: CASSYARPGPTTGGETQYF.